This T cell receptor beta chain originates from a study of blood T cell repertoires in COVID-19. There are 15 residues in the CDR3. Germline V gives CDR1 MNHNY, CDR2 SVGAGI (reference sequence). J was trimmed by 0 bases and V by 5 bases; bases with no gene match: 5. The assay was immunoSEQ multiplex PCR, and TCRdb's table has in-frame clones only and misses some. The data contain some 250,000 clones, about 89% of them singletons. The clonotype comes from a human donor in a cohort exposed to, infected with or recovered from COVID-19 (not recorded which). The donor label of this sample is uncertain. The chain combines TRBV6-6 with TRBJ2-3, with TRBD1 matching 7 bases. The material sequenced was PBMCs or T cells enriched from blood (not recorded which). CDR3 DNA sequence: TGTGCCAGCAGTCGATCGGGACAGAGCACAGATACGCAGTATTTT. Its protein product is CASSRSGQSTDTQYF.